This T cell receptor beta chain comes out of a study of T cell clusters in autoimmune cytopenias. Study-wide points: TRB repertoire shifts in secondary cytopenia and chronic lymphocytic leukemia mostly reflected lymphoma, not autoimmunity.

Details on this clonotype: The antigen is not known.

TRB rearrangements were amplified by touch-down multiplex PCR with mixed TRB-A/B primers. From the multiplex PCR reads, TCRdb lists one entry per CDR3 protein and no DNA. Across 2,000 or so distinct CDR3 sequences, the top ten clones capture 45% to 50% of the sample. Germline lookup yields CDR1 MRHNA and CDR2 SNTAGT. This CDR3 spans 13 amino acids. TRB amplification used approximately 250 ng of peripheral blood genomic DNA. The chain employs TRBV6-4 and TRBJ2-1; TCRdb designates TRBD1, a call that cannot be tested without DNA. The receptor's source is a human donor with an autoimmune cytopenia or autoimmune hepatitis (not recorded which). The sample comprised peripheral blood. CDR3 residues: CASSFSGGSEQFF.